The 23 T cell receptor beta chains below were found in one sample sequenced in a study of blood T cell repertoires in COVID-19. The protocol was immunoSEQ multiplex PCR, while the TCRdb copy is restricted to in-frame clones and leaves out a portion. The sample includes 190,000 or so clones, 87% seen only once; the top ten take approximately 6%. The material sequenced was peripheral blood. The receptors here all came from a man aged 55 to 70 who had recovered from COVID-19.

This CDR3 is CASSQGAGGSSYEQYF. The CDR3 coding sequence is TGTGCCAGCAGCCAAGGGGCAGGGGGGTCCTCCTACGAGCAGTACTTC. This chain joins TRBV3-1 (or the pseudogene TRBV3-2) and TRBJ2-7; a possible D gene is TRBD1 (7 bases). This CDR3 has 16 residues. The germline CDR1 and CDR2 sequences are LGHDT and YNNKEL (reference sequence). V shed 1 base and J shed 0 bases, with 13 bases lying between them.

The chain has TRBV5-1 and TRBJ2-7; 9 nucleotides match TRBD1. This CDR3 is built from 14 residues. With V trimmed by 0 bases and J by 4 bases, 2 bases remained unmatched. The germline V gene has CDR1 SGHRS and CDR2 YFSETQ. CDR3 in amino acids: CASSLADRGYEQYF. Written as DNA, the CDR3 is TGCGCCAGCAGCTTGGCGGACAGGGGATACGAGCAGTACTTC. Together with reference TRBV5-1 and TRBJ2-7, the CDR3 gives the full variable domain: KAGVTQTPRYLIKTRGQQVTLSCSPISGHRSVSWYQQTPGQGLQFLFEYFSETQRNKGNFPGRFSGRQFSNSRSEMNVSTLELGDSALYLCASSLADRGYEQYFGPGTRLTVT.

This chain joins TRBV19 and TRBJ2-7; D possibly corresponds to TRBD1 (6 bases). This CDR3 is 14 amino acids long. The V end lost 2 bases, the J end lost 3 bases, and 11 bases lay between the germline ends. Germline lookup yields CDR1 LNHDA and CDR2 SQIVND (reference sequence). The CDR3 loop is CASSIQGPLYEQYF. Written as DNA, the CDR3 is TGTGCCAGTAGTATACAGGGGCCCCTCTACGAGCAGTACTTC.

The rearrangement joins TRBV10-1 to TRBJ2-1; maybe TRBD2 (6 bases). The length of the CDR3 is 14 residues. Germline CDR1 reads WNHNN; CDR2 reads SYGVQD (reference sequence). V dropped 2 bases and J dropped 8 bases, with 13 bases sitting between them. This chain's CDR3 is CASSERRDGDEQFF. CDR3 coding DNA: TGCGCCAGCAGTGAGAGGCGGGATGGGGATGAGCAGTTCTTC.

The chain carries TRBV19 and TRBJ2-5; 8 positions match TRBD2. J lost 2 bases, V lost 11 bases, and 4 bases had no gene match. Germline lookup yields CDR1 LNHDA and CDR2 SQIVND (reference sequence). There are 12 residues in the CDR3. CDR3 DNA: TGTGCCGCGGGGGGCCGACAAGAGACCCAGTACTTC. Amino acids: CAAGGRQETQYF.

The chain links TRBV19 to TRBJ1-1, with D maybe TRBD1 (5 bases). V gave up 4 bases and J gave up 5 bases, with 14 bases separating them. The CDR3 loop spans 14 amino acids. Germline assignment: CDR1 LNHDA and CDR2 SQIVND (reference sequence). The CDR3 reads CASSRGEDFTEAFF. In DNA form, the CDR3 reads TGTGCCAGTAGTAGGGGGGAGGATTTTACTGAAGCTTTCTTT.

This chain uses TRBV7-2 with TRBJ2-7; maybe TRBD2 (6 bases). Trimming left V 4 bases short and J 1 base short, with 8 bases between. The CDR3 contains 13 residues. Germline assignment: CDR1 SGHTA and CDR2 FQGNSA. The CDR3: CASSYGTSYEQYF. In DNA, the CDR3 is TGTGCCAGCAGCTACGGGACTTCCTACGAGCAGTACTTC.

V and J are TRBV19 and TRBJ2-5; D unclear. Germline assignment: CDR1 LNHDA and CDR2 SQIVND (reference sequence). Trimming took 5 bases from V and 1 from J, leaving 11 bases between them. CDR3 length: 14 residues. In nucleotides, the CDR3 is TGTGCCAGTAGTCGCAGGCAGACCCAAGAGACCCAGTACTTC. It yields the protein CASSRRQTQETQYF.

The chain couples TRBV11-3 to TRBJ2-3; the D gene is possibly TRBD1 (6 bases). Germline-derived CDR1 and CDR2 are SGHNT and YENEEA. The CDR3 length is 15 residues. V lost 0 bases and J 2 bases, leaving 9 bases between the germline ends. CDR3 sequence reads: CASSLDRGPTDTQYF. The CDR3 nucleotides read TGTGCCAGCAGCTTAGACAGGGGCCCCACAGATACGCAGTATTTT.

The V and J genes are TRBV10-3 and TRBJ2-2; D is perhaps TRBD1 (5 bases). V was shortened by 4 bases and J by 6 bases, with 12 bases between the two germline ends. CDR3 length: 14 residues. CDR1 and CDR2 (germline): ENHRY, SYGVKD. The chain's CDR3 is CAISGKGAAGELFF. The CDR3 DNA sequence: TGTGCCATCAGTGGTAAAGGGGCGGCCGGGGAGCTGTTTTTT.

The CDR3 protein is CASSLAGAGNQPQHF. The CDR3 nucleotides read TGCGCCAGCAGCTTGGCAGGGGCCGGCAATCAGCCCCAGCATTTT. This chain connects TRBV5-1 to TRBJ1-5, with D perhaps TRBD1 (6 bases). Germline values: CDR1 SGHRS, CDR2 YFSETQ. V was cut by 0 bases and J by 2 bases, with 9 bases left in between. The CDR3 consists of 15 residues. Full variable domain (missing parts from reference TRBV5-1 and TRBJ1-5): KAGVTQTPRYLIKTRGQQVTLSCSPISGHRSVSWYQQTPGQGLQFLFEYFSETQRNKGNFPGRFSGRQFSNSRSEMNVSTLELGDSALYLCASSLAGAGNQPQHFGDGTRLSIL.

The chain employs TRBV5-6 and TRBJ2-3, with 13 bases aligning to TRBD2. Germline V gene lookup returns CDR1 SGHDT and CDR2 YYEEEE. The CDR3 sequence is 15 residues long. Unmatched junction bases numbered 3, after V lost 4 bases and J lost 4 bases. The CDR3 here is CASSPGLAGPDTQYF. The CDR3 DNA reads TGTGCCAGCAGCCCGGGACTAGCGGGACCAGATACGCAGTATTTT.

The V and J genes are TRBV27 and TRBJ1-2; no reliable D call. From germline, CDR1 is MNHEY and CDR2 SMNVEV (reference sequence). Trimming removed 5 bases from V and 4 bases from J, with 11 bases in between. The CDR3 runs to 13 residues. Here the CDR3 DNA reads TGTGCCAGCAGTACAGCGGACGGCTATGGCTACACCTTC. Translated, it gives CASSTADGYGYTF.

The genes are TRBV18 and TRBJ1-1, with D possibly matching TRBD1 (5 bases). The CDR3 is 14 amino acids. Deletions cut 2 bases from V and 4 bases from J, with 11 bases between. CDR1 and CDR2 (germline): KGHSH, LQKENI. The CDR3 reads CASSPGGDGTEAFF. The CDR3 region has the DNA TGTGCCAGCTCACCAGGGGGGGACGGCACTGAAGCTTTCTTT.

The J gene is TRBJ2-6, the V gene TRBV29-1; 7 positions match TRBD2. Germline CDR1 and CDR2: SQVTM and ANQGSEA. V gave up 4 bases and J gave up 2 bases; unmatched junction bases: 2. The CDR3 is made up of 14 amino acids. CDR3 region: CSVGGGAGANVLTF. The CDR3 coding sequence is TGCAGCGTTGGGGGGGGTGCTGGGGCCAACGTCCTGACTTTC.

This clone was recorded only once. The chain is built from TRBV10-1 and TRBJ2-1; the D is unclear. V was clipped by 6 bases and J by 9 bases, with 21 bases between them. The CDR3 is 15 amino acids. Germline loops: CDR1 WNHNN, CDR2 SYGVQD (reference sequence). The CDR3 loop is CASSASEFRNGEQFF. The CDR3 coding sequence is TGCGCCAGCAGCGCAAGCGAATTCCGTAACGGTGAGCAGTTCTTC.

The chain links TRBV29-1 to TRBJ1-1; D possibly corresponds to TRBD1 (5 bases). The CDR3 is 11 amino acids. The V gene's germline CDR1 is SQVTM and CDR2 ANQGSEA. Trimming took 4 bases from V and 6 from J, leaving 9 bases between them. CDR3: CSVAGTAEAFF. CDR3 in DNA: TGCAGCGTTGCAGGGACTGCTGAAGCTTTCTTT. Together with reference TRBV29-1 and TRBJ1-1, the CDR3 gives the full variable domain: SAVISQKPSRDICQRGTSLTIQCQVDSQVTMMFWYRQQPGQSLTLIATANQGSEATYESGFVIDKFPISRPNLTFSTLTVSNMSPEDSSIYLCSVAGTAEAFFGQGTRLTVV.

The chain has TRBV6-4 and TRBJ1-5; the D gene is possibly TRBD1 (6 bases). From germline, CDR1 is MRHNA and CDR2 SNTAGT. The V and J ends lost 3 bases and 7 bases respectively, with 10 bases between them. The CDR3 length is 13 residues. The CDR3 region is CASSETQGQPQHF. DNA for the CDR3: TGTGCCAGCAGTGAAACCCAGGGGCAGCCCCAGCATTTT.

This chain links TRBV7-2 with TRBJ2-5; D is possibly TRBD1 (5 bases). This CDR3 spans 15 amino acids. CDR1 is SGHTA and CDR2 is FQGNSA in the germline V gene. V was trimmed by 1 base and J by 5 bases, leaving 14 bases between them. The CDR3 nucleotides are TGTGCCAGCAGCTTAGGACCCAGGGCGGAGGAGACCCAGTACTTC. Protein: CASSLGPRAEETQYF.

The chain has TRBV6-5 and TRBJ1-2; 7 positions match TRBD1. V lost 5 bases and J lost 8; bases outside the gene matches: 5. The CDR3 runs 12 residues. Germline V gene sequence: CDR1 MNHEY, CDR2 SVGAGI. CDR3 DNA: TGTGCCAGCAGTAGACAGGGCGGAGGCTACACCTTC. This gives the protein CASSRQGGGYTF.

The chain recombines TRBV11-2 with TRBJ2-5; TRBD2 aligns across 9 bases. The CDR3 is 15 amino acids. In germline, CDR1 is SGHAT, CDR2 FQNNGV. The J segment lost 0 bases and the V segment lost 4 bases, leaving 3 bases of the junction unmatched. CDR3 sequence: CASSSTSGHQETQYF. As DNA, the CDR3 is TGTGCCAGCAGCTCGACTAGCGGCCACCAAGAGACCCAGTACTTC.

V usage is TRBV11-3 and J usage is TRBJ2-3; 7 bases map to TRBD2. This CDR3 is built from 15 residues. CDR1 and CDR2 from the germline V gene are SGHNT and YENEEA. V dropped 5 bases and J dropped 3; count of bases not matched to a gene: 8. This CDR3 reads CASSPSGIWTDTQYF. CDR3 nucleotides: TGTGCCAGCAGCCCCAGCGGGATCTGGACAGATACGCAGTATTTT.

V is TRBV5-6 and J is TRBJ2-7; D ambiguous. Germline V CDR1 and CDR2: SGHDT, YYEEEE. The CDR3 length is 12 residues. V dropped 3 bases and J dropped 1 base, with 5 bases sitting between them. As DNA, the CDR3 is TGTGCCAGCAGCTCCGGGTCCTACGAGCAGTACTTC. Residues: CASSSGSYEQYF.